The 18 T cell receptor beta chains in this list originate from one sample, sequenced in a study of patients and donors after allogeneic stem cell transplantation. TCRdb fed the RT-PCR reads into MiXCR, producing one record per CDR3 protein. The sample holds approximately 430,000 distinct CDR3 sequences, about a sixth seen once. Specimen: blood, either unsorted or a sorted T cell fraction (not recorded which). These receptors came from a human donor who was either an allogeneic HSCT recipient or a stem cell or donor lymphocyte infusion donor (not recorded which). It is not recorded whose cells these are; they may come from a transplant donor.

In its sample, this clonotype was seen a few times. The chain employs TRBV7-9 and TRBJ2-7; no clear D. In germline, CDR1 is SEHNR, CDR2 FQNEAQ (reference sequence). V was cut by 7 bases and J by 3 bases, with 19 bases left in between. The CDR3 consists of 15 residues. CDR3 loop: CASIPKGSPIYEQYF. The CDR3 DNA is TGTGCCAGCATCCCGAAGGGCAGCCCGATCTACGAGCAGTACTTC.

Details on this clonotype: Sequence at one end of the junction differs from germline and may be a read error. The V gene is TRBV29-1, the J gene TRBJ2-1; D may be TRBD2 (6 bases). CDR1 and CDR2 (germline): SQVTM, ANQGSEA. This CDR3 comprises 15 residues. The CDR3 DNA sequence: TGCAACGTTGATGAGGGGAGGACGCATACAAATGAGCAGTTCTTC. The encoded protein is CNVDEGRTHTNEQFF.

V usage is TRBV20-1 and J usage is TRBJ2-2, with 9 bases lining up with TRBD2. Per the germline V gene, CDR1 is DFQATT and CDR2 is SNEGSKA (reference sequence). The J segment lost 0 bases and the V segment lost 2 bases, leaving 4 bases of the junction unmatched. The CDR3 has 16 amino acids. This CDR3 reads CSARSSGATNTGELFF. The CDR3 bases are TGCAGTGCTAGATCTAGCGGGGCCACGAACACCGGGGAGCTGTTTTTT.

This clonotype was observed a handful of times. The V call is TRBV4-3, the J call TRBJ2-7; no definite D call. Per germline, CDR1 LGHNA and CDR2 YSLEER. The CDR3 has 13 residues. V dropped 1 base and J dropped 4 bases, with 8 bases sitting between them. CDR3 residues: CASSQAPLYEQYF. Written as DNA, the CDR3 is TGCGCCAGCAGCCAAGCCCCGTTATACGAGCAGTACTTC.

This clonotype was observed a handful of times. The chain joins TRBV20-1 to TRBJ2-3, with 7 bases aligning to TRBD2. The V segment lost 6 bases and the J segment 2 bases; nucleotides outside the gene matches: 11. The CDR3 totals 15 residues. The germline CDR1 and CDR2 sequences are DFQATT and SNEGSKA (reference sequence). Here the CDR3 reads CSAPRGGPSTDTQYF. CDR3 sequence (DNA): TGCAGTGCCCCCCGGGGAGGGCCATCCACAGATACGCAGTATTTT.

The table lists this clonotype with a few counts. V usage is TRBV9 and J usage is TRBJ1-5; D unresolved. CDR3 size: 15 residues. Trimming removed 0 bases at V and 0 bases at J, with 7 bases between. Germline V lookup: CDR1 SGDLS, CDR2 YYNGEE. CDR3 loop: CASSVGPYSNQPQHF. The DNA for the CDR3 is TGTGCCAGCAGCGTAGGACCTTATAGCAATCAGCCCCAGCATTTT. Variable domain in full (rest from reference TRBV9 and TRBJ1-5): DSGVTQTPKHLITATGQRVTLRCSPRSGDLSVYWYQQSLDQGLQFLIQYYNGEERAKGNILERFSAQQFPDLHSELNLSSLELGDSALYFCASSVGPYSNQPQHFGDGTRLSIL.

This clonotype was seen a few times. The V and J genes are TRBV20-1 and TRBJ2-2, with unresolved D. The germline CDR1 and CDR2 sequences are DFQATT and SNEGSKA (reference sequence). Trimming pared 3 bases from V and 4 bases from J, leaving 6 bases between. CDR3 length equals 12 residues. The CDR3 DNA reads TGCAGTGCTAGTAGAATCACCGGGGAGCTGTTTTTT. It is translated as CSASRITGELFF.

This clonotype came up a few times. This chain uses TRBV6-1 with TRBJ1-1; D unclear. This CDR3 region has 12 residues. The germline V gene encodes CDR1 MNHNS and CDR2 SASEGT. V lost 7 bases to trimming and J lost 11 bases, with 17 bases between them. CDR3 bases: TGTGCCAGCACTCCCTATGGAGGAAAGGCTTTCTTT. This gives the protein CASTPYGGKAFF.

Ten or more counts support this clonotype. The chain uses TRBV11-2 and TRBJ1-1, with a weak D call TRBD1 (6 bases). CDR1 and CDR2 from the germline V gene are SGHAT and FQNNGV. CDR3 length: 15 amino acids. V was trimmed by 5 bases and J by 0 bases, leaving 13 bases between them. The CDR3 sequence: CASSGLRGLNTEAFF. DNA of the CDR3: TGTGCCAGCAGCGGACTCAGGGGATTGAACACTGAAGCTTTCTTT. Drawing the rest from reference TRBV11-2 and TRBJ1-1, the complete variable domain is EAGVAQSPRYKIIEKRQSVAFWCNPISGHATLYWYQQILGQGPKLLIQFQNNGVVDDSQLPKDRFSAERLKGVDSTLKIQPAKLEDSAVYLCASSGLRGLNTEAFFGQGTRLTVV.

This clonotype was counted at least ten times. This chain uses TRBV4-1 with TRBJ1-1; tentatively, D is TRBD1 (6 bases). The CDR3 is 15 residues long. Germline loops: CDR1 MGHRA, CDR2 YSYEKL. With 3 bases removed from V and 5 bases from J, the gap between germline ends came to 16 bases. In DNA form, the CDR3 reads TGCGCCAGCAGCCATCCTCGTGGGGGCGAGACTGAAGCTTTCTTT. Its protein product is CASSHPRGGETEAFF.

The table lists this clonotype with a few counts. This chain joins TRBV4-1 and TRBJ1-2; D not certain. The V and J ends lost 3 bases and 6 bases respectively, with 14 bases between them. This CDR3 has 14 residues. From germline, CDR1 is MGHRA and CDR2 YSYEKL. The CDR3 is CASSHLGRSNGYTF. The CDR3 coding sequence is TGCGCCAGCAGCCACCTAGGAAGGTCCAATGGCTACACCTTC.

This clonotype turned up a few times. This chain joins TRBV12-5 and TRBJ1-6, with 10 bases lining up with TRBD1. Trimming at V came to 5 bases and at J to 10 bases, leaving 8 bases not matched to a gene. The germline CDR1 and CDR2 sequences are LGHNT and FRNRAP. The CDR3 covers 15 residues. In DNA, the CDR3 is TGTGCTAGTGGTCTCCCGGACAGGGGGGGATCACCCCTCCACTTT. This sequence encodes CASGLPDRGGSPLHF.

This clonotype was counted at least ten times. The chain carries TRBV5-1 and TRBJ2-6, with TRBD2 as a possible D gene (6 bases). V was trimmed by 4 bases and J by 2 bases, leaving 7 bases between them. Germline lookup yields CDR1 SGHRS and CDR2 YFSETQ. The CDR3 totals 14 residues. DNA for the CDR3: TGCGCCAGCAGCGGAGGGGCTGGGGCCAACGTCCTGACTTTC. It is translated as CASSGGAGANVLTF.

This clonotype was detected only a few times. The CDR3 DNA follows: TGCAGTGCTACCCGAGGGGGGAAGCAGTTCTTC. Protein sequence: CSATRGGKQFF. V and J are TRBV20-1 and TRBJ2-1; D may correspond to TRBD1 or TRBD2 (6 bases each). The germline gives CDR1 DFQATT, CDR2 SNEGSKA (reference sequence). The CDR3 has 11 residues. Deletions cut 4 bases from V and 11 bases from J, with 12 bases between.

In its sample, this clonotype was seen a few times. The rearrangement uses TRBV24-1 and TRBJ2-1; TRBD2 agrees at 7 bases. CDR3 size: 14 residues. Germline assignment: CDR1 KGHDR and CDR2 SFDVKD. V shed 5 bases and J 4 bases; nucleotides not matched to a gene: 4. The CDR3 region has the DNA TGTGCCACCAGTGCAAGCGGGAAGTACAATGAGCAGTTCTTC. Its translation is CATSASGKYNEQFF.

The chain employs TRBV12-3 or TRBV12-4 and TRBJ1-2; TRBD1 is a possible D gene (6 bases). V was cut by 6 bases and J by 6 bases, with 14 bases left in between. CDR3 length equals 13 residues. The CDR3 here is CASRAQGRNGYTF. The CDR3 region has the DNA TGTGCCAGCAGGGCTCAGGGGAGGAATGGCTACACCTTC.

This clonotype came up a few times. The V call is TRBV20-1, the J call TRBJ1-2; no definite D call. Germline V lookup: CDR1 DFQATT, CDR2 SNEGSKA (reference sequence). The CDR3 sequence is 11 residues long. The ends were cut back, 3 bases at V and 4 bases at J, with 6 bases in the middle. The CDR3 region is CSASATYGYTF. The CDR3 DNA reads TGCAGTGCTAGCGCAACCTATGGCTACACCTTC.

J is TRBJ1-1 and V is TRBV4-1; D is possibly TRBD1 (5 bases). Trimming took off 3 bases at V and 0 bases at J, with 11 bases between the two ends. Germline assignment: CDR1 MGHRA and CDR2 YSYEKL. This CDR3 comprises 15 residues. CDR3 sequence: CASSQAGLMNTEAFF. The CDR3 DNA sequence: TGCGCCAGCAGCCAGGCGGGACTAATGAACACTGAAGCTTTCTTT.